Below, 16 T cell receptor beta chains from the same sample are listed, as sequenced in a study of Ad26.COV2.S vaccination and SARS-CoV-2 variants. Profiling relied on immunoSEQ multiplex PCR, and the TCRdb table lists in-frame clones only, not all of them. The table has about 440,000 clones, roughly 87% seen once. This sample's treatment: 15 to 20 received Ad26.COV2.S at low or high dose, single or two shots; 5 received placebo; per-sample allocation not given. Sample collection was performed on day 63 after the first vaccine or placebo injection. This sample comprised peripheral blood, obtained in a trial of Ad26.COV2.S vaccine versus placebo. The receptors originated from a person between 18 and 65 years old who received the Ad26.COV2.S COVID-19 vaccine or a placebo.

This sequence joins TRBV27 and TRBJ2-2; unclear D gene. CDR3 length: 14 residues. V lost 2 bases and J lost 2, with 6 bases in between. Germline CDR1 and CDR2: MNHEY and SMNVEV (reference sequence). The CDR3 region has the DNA TGTGCCAGCAGTTTAAAGGAAAACACCGGGGAGCTGTTTTTT. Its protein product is CASSLKENTGELFF.

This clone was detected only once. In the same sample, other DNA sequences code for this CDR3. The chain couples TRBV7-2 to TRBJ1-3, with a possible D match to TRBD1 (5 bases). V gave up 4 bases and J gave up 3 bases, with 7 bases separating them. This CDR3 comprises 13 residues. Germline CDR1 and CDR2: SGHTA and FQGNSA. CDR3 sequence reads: CASSSQGGNTIYF. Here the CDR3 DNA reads TGTGCCAGCAGCTCTCAGGGTGGAAACACCATATATTTT. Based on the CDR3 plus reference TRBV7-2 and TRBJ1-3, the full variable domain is GAGVSQSPSNKVTEKGKDVELRCDPISGHTALYWYRQSLGQGLEFLIYFQGNSAPDKSGLPSDRFSAERTGGSVSTLTIQRTQQEDSAVYLCASSSQGGNTIYFGEGSWLTVV.

The CDR3 region is CASSPLGQGAANEKLFF. CDR3 nucleotide sequence: TGTGCCAGCTCACCTCTGGGACAGGGGGCAGCTAATGAAAAACTGTTTTTT. This chain joins TRBV18 and TRBJ1-4, with TRBD1 matching over 12 bases. The CDR3 is 17 residues long. Germline loops: CDR1 KGHSH, CDR2 LQKENI. V shed 3 bases and J 3 bases; nucleotides not matched to a gene: 5.

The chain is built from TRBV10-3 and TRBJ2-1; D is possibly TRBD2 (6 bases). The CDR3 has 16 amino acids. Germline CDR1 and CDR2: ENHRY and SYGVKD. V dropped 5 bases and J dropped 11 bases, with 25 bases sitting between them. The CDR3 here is CAISPRLDSPGGKQFF. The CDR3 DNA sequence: TGTGCCATCAGTCCCCGACTTGACAGTCCAGGCGGGAAGCAGTTCTTC.

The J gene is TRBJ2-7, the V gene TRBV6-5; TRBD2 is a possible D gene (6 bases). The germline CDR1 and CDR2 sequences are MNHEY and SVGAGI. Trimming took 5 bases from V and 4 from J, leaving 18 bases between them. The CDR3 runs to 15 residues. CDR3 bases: TGTGCCAGCAGTCCGGTGGTGGGAGGAACATACGAGCAGTACTTC. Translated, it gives CASSPVVGGTYEQYF.

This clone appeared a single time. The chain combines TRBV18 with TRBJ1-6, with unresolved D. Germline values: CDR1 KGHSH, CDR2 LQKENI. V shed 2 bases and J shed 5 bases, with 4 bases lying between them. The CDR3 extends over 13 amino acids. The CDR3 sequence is CASSPNNNSPLHF. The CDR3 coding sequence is TGTGCCAGCTCACCAAATAATAATTCACCCCTCCACTTT.

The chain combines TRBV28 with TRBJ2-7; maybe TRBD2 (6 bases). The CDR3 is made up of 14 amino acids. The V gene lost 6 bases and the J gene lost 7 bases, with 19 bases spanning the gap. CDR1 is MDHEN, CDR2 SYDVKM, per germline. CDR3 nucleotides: TGTGCCAGCAGCCCCATCGGAGGGGCGGGGGAGCAGTACTTC. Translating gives CASSPIGGAGEQYF.

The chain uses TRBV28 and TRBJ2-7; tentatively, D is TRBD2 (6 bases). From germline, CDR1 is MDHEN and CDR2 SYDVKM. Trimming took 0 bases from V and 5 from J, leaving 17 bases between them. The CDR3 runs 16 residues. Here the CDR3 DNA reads TGTGCCAGCAGTTTATGGCGCGGGATCGACGGGAACGAGCAGTACTTC. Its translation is CASSLWRGIDGNEQYF.

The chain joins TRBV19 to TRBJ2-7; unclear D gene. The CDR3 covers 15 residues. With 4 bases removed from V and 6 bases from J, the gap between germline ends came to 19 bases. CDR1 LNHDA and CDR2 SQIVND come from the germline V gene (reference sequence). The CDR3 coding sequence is TGTGCCAGTAGTAAGGTAGGCCGAGATTGGTCCGAGCAGTACTTC. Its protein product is CASSKVGRDWSEQYF.

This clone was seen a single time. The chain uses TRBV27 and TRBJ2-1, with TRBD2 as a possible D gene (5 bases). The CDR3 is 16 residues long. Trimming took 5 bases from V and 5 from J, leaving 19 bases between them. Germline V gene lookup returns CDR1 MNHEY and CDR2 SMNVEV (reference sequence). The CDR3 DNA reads TGTGCCAGCAGTCCCCTAGCCCTCCTACTAGACAATGAGCAGTTCTTC. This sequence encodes CASSPLALLLDNEQFF.

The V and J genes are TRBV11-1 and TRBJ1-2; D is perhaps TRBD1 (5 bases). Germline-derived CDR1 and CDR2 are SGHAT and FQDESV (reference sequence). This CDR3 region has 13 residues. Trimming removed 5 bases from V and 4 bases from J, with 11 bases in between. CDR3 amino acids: CASSMGLRYGYTF. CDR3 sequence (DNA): TGTGCCAGCAGCATGGGACTACGCTATGGCTACACCTTC.

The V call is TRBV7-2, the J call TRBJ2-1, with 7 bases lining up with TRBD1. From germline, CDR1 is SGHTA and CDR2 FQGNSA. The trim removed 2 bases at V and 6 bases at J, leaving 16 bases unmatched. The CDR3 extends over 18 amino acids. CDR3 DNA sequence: TGTGCCAGCAGCTTAATGGCCATGCGACAGGGAAGGTCCAATGAGCAGTTCTTC. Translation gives CASSLMAMRQGRSNEQFF.

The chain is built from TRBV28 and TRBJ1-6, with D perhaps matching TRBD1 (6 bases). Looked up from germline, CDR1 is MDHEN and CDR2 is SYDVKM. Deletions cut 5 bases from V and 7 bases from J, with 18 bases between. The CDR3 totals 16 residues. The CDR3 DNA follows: TGTGCCAGCAGTCTCCCTACAGGGTCTGGAAATTCACCCCTCCACTTT. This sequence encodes CASSLPTGSGNSPLHF. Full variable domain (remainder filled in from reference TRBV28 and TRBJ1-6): DVKVTQSSRYLVKRTGEKVFLECVQDMDHENMFWYRQDPGLGLRLIYFSYDVKMKEKGDIPEGYSVSREKKERFSLILESASTNQTSMYLCASSLPTGSGNSPLHFGNGTRLTVT.

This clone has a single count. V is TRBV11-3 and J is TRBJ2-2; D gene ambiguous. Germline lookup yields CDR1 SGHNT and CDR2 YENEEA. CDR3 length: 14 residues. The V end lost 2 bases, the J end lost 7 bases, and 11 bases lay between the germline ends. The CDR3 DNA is TGTGCCAGCAGCTTAAAATCGTCGAGCGGGGAGCTGTTTTTT. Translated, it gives CASSLKSSSGELFF.

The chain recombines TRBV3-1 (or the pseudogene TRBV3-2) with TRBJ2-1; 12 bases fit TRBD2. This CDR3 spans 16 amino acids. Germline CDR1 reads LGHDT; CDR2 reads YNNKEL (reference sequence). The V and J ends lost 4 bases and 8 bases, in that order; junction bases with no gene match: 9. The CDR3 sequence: CASSPTGPSGRDEQFF. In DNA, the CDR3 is TGTGCCAGCAGCCCCACCGGGCCTAGCGGGAGGGATGAGCAGTTCTTC.

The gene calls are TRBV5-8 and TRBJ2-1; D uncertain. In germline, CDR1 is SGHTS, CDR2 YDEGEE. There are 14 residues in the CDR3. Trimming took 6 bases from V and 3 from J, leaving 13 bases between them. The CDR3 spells CASNPWASYNEQFF. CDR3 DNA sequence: TGTGCCAGCAACCCCTGGGCGAGCTACAATGAGCAGTTCTTC.